Listed below are T cell receptor beta chains from one sample, sequenced in a study of blood T cells in healthy people across ages. Each CDR3 protein is one row after TCRdb ran MiXCR on the 5' RACE reads. The table includes 710,000 or so distinct CDR3 sequences, around a fifth detected once. The sample was blood. These receptors were obtained from a man aged 65 to 79 in good health. CDR3s include the opening cysteine and the closing phenylalanine or tryptophan. The D gene is left open where the match is weak. Size values are once, few and many counts, or a class for expanded clones, and some rows have none.

few | TRBJ2-3 | TRBD2 | TRBV12-3/TRBV12-4 | TGTGCCAGCAGTGGCCTAGCGGAGCCCACAGATACGCAGTATTTT | CASSGLAEPTDTQYF
once | TRBJ1-2 | TRBD1 | TRBV12-3/TRBV12-4 | TGTGCCAGCAGTCCGGGACAGGGTCAAAATGGCTACACCTTC | CASSPGQGQNGYTF
. | TRBJ2-7 | . | TRBV20-1 | TGCAGTGCTAGAGGGACGAGATCCGAGCAGTACTTC | CSARGTRSEQYF
few | TRBJ1-3 | . | TRBV3-1 | TGTGCCAGCAGCCGGGGCCTTGGGCTCGGAAACACCATATATTTT | CASSRGLGLGNTIYF
. | TRBJ2-2 | . | TRBV6-5 | TGTGCCAGCACCGAGGGAGACACCGGGGAGCTGTTTTTT | CASTEGDTGELFF
. | TRBJ2-5 | TRBD2 | TRBV7-9 | TGTGCCAGCAGCCAGGGAACTAGCGGAGCCCTCCAAGAGACCCAGTACTTC | CASSQGTSGALQETQYF
. | TRBJ2-1 | TRBD2 | TRBV12-3/TRBV12-4 | TGTGCCAGCAGTTTAGTGGGTAGCGGGGGGTACAATGAGCAGTTCTTC | CASSLVGSGGYNEQFF
few | TRBJ2-3 | . | TRBV2 | TGTGCCAGCAAGAATAGGGACAAAACAGATACGCAGTATTTT | CASKNRDKTDTQYF
. | TRBJ2-2 | . | TRBV24-1 | TGTGCCACCAGTATGGAGAGTTCGGTCACCGGGGAGCTGTTTTTT | CATSMESSVTGELFF
few | TRBJ2-4 | . | TRBV20-1 | TGCAGTGTTGCGACAGAGAGATTCCCCAAAAACATTCAGTACTTC | CSVATERFPKNIQYF
many | TRBJ2-5 | TRBD2 | TRBV2 | TGTGCCAGTTCAGCGGGAGTCCGGTTCTTC | CASSAGVRFF
. | TRBJ2-1 | . | TRBV5-6 | TGTGCCAGCAGCTTGGGAAGGCTGGATGAGCAGTTCTTC | CASSLGRLDEQFF
many | TRBJ2-4 | . | TRBV28 | TGTGCCAGCAGTTTAACCGGGACTCTAGCCAAAAACATTCAGTACTTC | CASSLTGTLAKNIQYF
. | TRBJ2-7 | TRBD2 | TRBV12-3/TRBV12-4 | TGTGCCAGCACAACTAGCGGGGGGGCCTACGAGCAGTACTTC | CASTTSGGAYEQYF
. | TRBJ2-2 | . | TRBV6-1 | TGTGCCAGCAGTGAAGCTGGACAGTTCAGCGGGGAGCTGTTTTTT | CASSEAGQFSGELFF
. | TRBJ2-1 | . | TRBV7-3 | TGTGCCAGCAGCTTAACGTCAACAGGGAAGATTATGAATGAGCAGTTCTTC | CASSLTSTGKIMNEQFF
. | TRBJ1-3 | . | TRBV20-1 | TGCAGTGCTAGGAGGGGGGGGCTTGACTCTGGAAACACCATATATTTT | CSARRGGLDSGNTIYF
few | TRBJ1-4 | . | TRBV6-5 | TGTGCCAGCAGTGGCAGGGGTACTAATGAAAAACTGTTTTTT | CASSGRGTNEKLFF
many | TRBJ1-1 | TRBD1 | TRBV7-2 | TGTGCCAGCAGCTTCGGACAGGGGAACACTGAAGCTTTCTTT | CASSFGQGNTEAFF
. | TRBJ2-7 | TRBD1 | TRBV5-1 | TGCGCCAGCAGCTTGGAGGGACAGAGCTCCTACGAGCAGTACTTC | CASSLEGQSSYEQYF
. | TRBJ2-7 | . | TRBV28 | TGTGCCAGCAGTTCGCAGGGGGGATCCTACGAGCAGTACTTC | CASSSQGGSYEQYF
few | TRBJ2-5 | . | TRBV20-1 | TGCAGTGTTCTCCGTCCCGGGGTGGAAGAGACCCAGTACTTC | CSVLRPGVEETQYF
few | TRBJ2-7 | TRBD1 | TRBV4-1 | TGCGCCAGCAGTCACGACAGGGGCCACGAGCAGTACTTC | CASSHDRGHEQYF
many | TRBJ2-7 | . | TRBV3-1 | TGTGCCAGCAGCCAGGGGAACGAGCAGTACTTC | CASSQGNEQYF
. | TRBJ2-5 | TRBD2 | TRBV3-1 | TGTGCCAGCAGCCGCACGACTAGCGGGGAGACCCAGTACTTC | CASSRTTSGETQYF
. | TRBJ2-3 | TRBD2 | TRBV5-1 | TGCGCCAGCAGCTCGCCCAAGCGGGGGACGGCTAGCACAGATACGCAGTATTTT | CASSSPKRGTASTDTQYF
few | TRBJ1-1 | . | TRBV20-1 | TGCAGTGCTAGCTCGGGGGGTGAAGCTTTCTTT | CSASSGGEAFF
few | TRBJ2-7 | . | TRBV6-1 | TGTGCCAGCAGTGAACTACGGAGCCCGAACTACGAGCAGTACTTC | CASSELRSPNYEQYF
few | TRBJ2-5 | TRBD2 | TRBV29-1 | TGCACCTCTTCTACTAGCGGGCAAGAGACCCAGTACTTC | CTSSTSGQETQYF